One and the same sample provided the 8 T cell receptor beta chains below, sequenced in a study of technical replicates of blood from a handful of donors (dated by TCRdb to between 2016 and 2019). Library generation was performed with the immunoSEQ multiplex PCR assay. TCRdb stores this immuneACCESS table with in-frame sequences only. Part of the clones is absent; in the studies checked, under half of the shortfall reflects unresolved V genes, and no reason is known for the rest. Counted in this sample were some 74,000 clones; roughly 89% of them appeared once. Jointly, the top ten make up roughly 0.36% of the sample. Sequenced input: T cells isolated from PBMCs. The origin of the receptors is a human donor in good health.

V usage is TRBV6-1 and J usage is TRBJ2-5; maybe TRBD1 (8 bases). CDR1 is MNHNS, CDR2 SASEGT, per germline. CDR3 length equals 13 residues. V dropped 7 bases and J dropped 4 bases, with 13 bases sitting between them. The CDR3: CASTTGGGETQYF. DNA of the CDR3: TGTGCCAGCACTACAGGGGGGGGAGAGACCCAGTACTTC.

The chain carries TRBV6-5 and TRBJ1-5; weak D call: TRBD1 (6 bases). This CDR3 spans 13 amino acids. Germline V lookup: CDR1 MNHEY, CDR2 SVGAGI. V was trimmed by 11 bases and J by 5 bases, leaving 16 bases between them. CDR3 loop: CASGTRQHQPQHF. DNA for the CDR3: TGTGCCTCCGGGACAAGACAACATCAGCCCCAGCATTTT.

The V call is TRBV6-6, the J call TRBJ2-7; TRBD2 matches at 9 bases. The CDR3 runs 14 residues. V was clipped by 4 bases and J by 4 bases; unmatched bases: 5. Germline CDR1 and CDR2: MNHNY and SVGAGI (reference sequence). CDR3 region: CASSFSGSGYEQYF. CDR3 bases: TGTGCCAGCAGTTTTAGCGGGAGTGGGTACGAGCAGTACTTC.

This clone was recorded once. The rearrangement links TRBV6-6 to TRBJ1-4; 11 positions agree with TRBD1. This CDR3 is built from 16 residues. V was clipped by 6 bases and J by 0 bases; unmatched bases: 3. CDR1 and CDR2 (germline): MNHNY, SVGAGI (reference sequence). The CDR3 here is CASSWTGGATNEKLFF. For the CDR3, the DNA is TGTGCCAGCAGCTGGACAGGGGGCGCAACTAATGAAAAACTGTTTTTT.

The chain joins TRBV11-1 to TRBJ1-1; D might be TRBD1 (5 bases). The CDR3 contains 13 residues. The V end was cut by 5 bases, the J end by 3 bases, with 10 bases between. The germline V gene has CDR1 SGHAT and CDR2 FQDESV (reference sequence). In nucleotides, the CDR3 is TGTGCCAGCAGCAGCAGGGCATACACTGAAGCTTTCTTT. It codes for CASSSRAYTEAFF.

The rearrangement joins TRBV7-2 to TRBJ2-7; possible D gene TRBD1, 8 bases. Germline assignment: CDR1 SGHTA and CDR2 FQGNSA. The V end lost 1 base, the J end lost 6 bases, and 13 bases lay between the germline ends. There are 14 residues in the CDR3. DNA of the CDR3: TGTGCCAGCAGCTTAGACAGGGGGGAGGGCGAGCAGTACTTC. It translates to CASSLDRGEGEQYF.

The J gene is TRBJ1-4, the V gene TRBV5-1; D not resolved. V lost 1 base, J lost 0 bases, and 7 bases lay in between. The CDR3 has 15 amino acids. Germline V CDR1 and CDR2: SGHRS, YFSETQ. The CDR3 coding sequence is TGCGCCAGCAGCTTGTACGGGACAACTAATGAAAAACTGTTTTTT. Translated: CASSLYGTTNEKLFF.

J is TRBJ1-2 and V is TRBV5-4; 7 bases align to TRBD1. Germline CDR1 reads SGHNT; CDR2 reads YYREEE (reference sequence). The CDR3 has 13 amino acids. J gave up 6 bases and V 2 bases, and 4 bases lay outside the gene matches. The DNA of the CDR3 is TGTGCCAGCAGCTTCCGTGGGACAGATGGCTACACCTTC. Its protein is CASSFRGTDGYTF.